The clone carrying this TCR beta chain was counted only a few times. What it recognizes is unknown. A J-beta primer mix and a sample-barcoded 5' primer were used in a second PCR of roughly 6 to 11 cycles. Each of the samples gave a minimum of 3 million paired-end reads that contained CDR3. Via MiXCR, TCRdb re-called the 5' RACE reads, giving one row per CDR3 protein. The repertoire holds 800,000 to 1,300,000 distinct CDR3 sequences, with under 30% as singletons. CDR3 size: 13 residues. The J segment lost 0 bases and the V segment lost 6 bases, leaving 2 bases of the junction unmatched. The data belong to a study of blood T cells in healthy people across ages. The study's findings and limits: From one million sequenced T cells, diversity estimates were lower bounds. With unsorted PBMCs, a conclusive comparison of naive versus antigen-experienced cells was not possible.

In addition, the sample was reused for a study of T cells of mothers and their children. That source notes: An overlap that was slightly higher, though non-significant, was seen in related mother-child pairs versus unrelated pairs.

The sequencing input was blood. The chain employs TRBV12-3 or TRBV12-4 and TRBJ2-7; 7 bases match TRBD2. This receptor was taken from a girl aged 2 to 10 in good health. The CDR3 spells CASRGTNSYEQYF. CDR3 DNA sequence: TGTGCCAGCAGGGGGACTAACTCCTACGAGCAGTACTTC.